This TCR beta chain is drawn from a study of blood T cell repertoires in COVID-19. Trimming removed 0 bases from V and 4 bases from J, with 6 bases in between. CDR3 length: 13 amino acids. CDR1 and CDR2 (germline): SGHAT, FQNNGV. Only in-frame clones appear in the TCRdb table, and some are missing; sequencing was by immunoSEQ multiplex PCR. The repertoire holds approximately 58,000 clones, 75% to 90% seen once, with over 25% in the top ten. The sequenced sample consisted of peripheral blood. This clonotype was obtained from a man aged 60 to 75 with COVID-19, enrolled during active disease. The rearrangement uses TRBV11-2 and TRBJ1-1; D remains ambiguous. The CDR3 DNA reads TGTGCCAGCAGCTTAGACCCAGGCACTGAAGCTTTCTTT. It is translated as CASSLDPGTEAFF.